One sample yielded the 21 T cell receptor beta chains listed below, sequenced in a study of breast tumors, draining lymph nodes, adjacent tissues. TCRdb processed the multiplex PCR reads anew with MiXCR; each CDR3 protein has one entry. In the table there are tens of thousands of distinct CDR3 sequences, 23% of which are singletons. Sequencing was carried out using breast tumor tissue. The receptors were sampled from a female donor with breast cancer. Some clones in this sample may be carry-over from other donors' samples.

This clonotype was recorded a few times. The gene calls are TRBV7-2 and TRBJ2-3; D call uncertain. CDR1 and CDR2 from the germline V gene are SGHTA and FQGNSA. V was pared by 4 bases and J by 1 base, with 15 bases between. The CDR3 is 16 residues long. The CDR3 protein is CASSSVALLGTDTQYF. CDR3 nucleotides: TGTGCCAGCAGCTCCGTAGCCTTGTTGGGCACAGATACGCAGTATTTT.

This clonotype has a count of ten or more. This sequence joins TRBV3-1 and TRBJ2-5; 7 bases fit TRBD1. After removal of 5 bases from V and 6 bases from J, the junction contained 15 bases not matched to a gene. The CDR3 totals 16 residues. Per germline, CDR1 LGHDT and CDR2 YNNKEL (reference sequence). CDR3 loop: CASSKGPPGQKQTQYF. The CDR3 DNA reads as TGTGCCAGCAGCAAAGGCCCCCCGGGACAGAAGCAGACCCAGTACTTC.

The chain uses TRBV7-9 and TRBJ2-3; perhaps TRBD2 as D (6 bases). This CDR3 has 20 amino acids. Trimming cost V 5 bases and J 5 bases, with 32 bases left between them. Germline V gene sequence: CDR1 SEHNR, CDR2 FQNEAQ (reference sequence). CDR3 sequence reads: CASSQDAGLSRRAYQDTQYF. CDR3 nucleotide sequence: TGTGCCAGCAGCCAAGACGCGGGACTTTCAAGACGAGCCTATCAAGATACGCAGTATTTT.

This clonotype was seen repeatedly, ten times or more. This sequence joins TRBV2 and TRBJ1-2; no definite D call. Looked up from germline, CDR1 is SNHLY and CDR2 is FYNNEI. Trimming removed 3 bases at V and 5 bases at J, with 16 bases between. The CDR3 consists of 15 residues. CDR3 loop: CASSEGPGLSYGYTF. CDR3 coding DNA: TGTGCCAGCAGTGAGGGTCCTGGCCTATCTTATGGCTACACCTTC. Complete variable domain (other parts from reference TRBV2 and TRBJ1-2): EPEVTQTPSHQVTQMGQEVILRCVPISNHLYFYWYRQILGQKVEFLVSFYNNEISEKSEIFDDQFSVERPDGSNFTLKIRSTKLEDSAMYFCASSEGPGLSYGYTFGSGTRLTVV.

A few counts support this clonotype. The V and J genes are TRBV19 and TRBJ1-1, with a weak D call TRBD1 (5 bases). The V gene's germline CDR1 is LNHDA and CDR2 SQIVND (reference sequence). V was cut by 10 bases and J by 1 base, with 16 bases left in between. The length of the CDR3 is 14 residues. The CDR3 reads CATGTGRPNTEAFF. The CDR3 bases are TGTGCCACGGGAACGGGACGGCCGAACACTGAAGCTTTCTTT.

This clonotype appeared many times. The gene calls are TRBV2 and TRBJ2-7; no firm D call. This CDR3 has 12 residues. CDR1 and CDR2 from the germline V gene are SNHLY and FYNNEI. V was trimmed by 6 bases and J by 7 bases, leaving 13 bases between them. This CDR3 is CASSARFGEQYF. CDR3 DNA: TGTGCCAGCAGCGCGCGGTTCGGGGAGCAGTACTTC.

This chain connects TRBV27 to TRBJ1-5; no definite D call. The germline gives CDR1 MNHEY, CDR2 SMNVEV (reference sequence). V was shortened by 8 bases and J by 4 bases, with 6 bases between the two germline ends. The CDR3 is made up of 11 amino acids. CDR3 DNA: TGTGCCAGCGGACTAAATCAGCCCCAGCATTTT. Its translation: CASGLNQPQHF.

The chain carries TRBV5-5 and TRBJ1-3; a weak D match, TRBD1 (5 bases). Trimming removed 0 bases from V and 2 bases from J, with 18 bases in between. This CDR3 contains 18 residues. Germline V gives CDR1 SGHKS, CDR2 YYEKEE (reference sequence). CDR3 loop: CASSLASFRTNAGNTIYF. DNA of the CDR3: TGTGCCAGCAGCTTGGCCAGTTTTAGGACAAACGCTGGAAACACCATATATTTT.

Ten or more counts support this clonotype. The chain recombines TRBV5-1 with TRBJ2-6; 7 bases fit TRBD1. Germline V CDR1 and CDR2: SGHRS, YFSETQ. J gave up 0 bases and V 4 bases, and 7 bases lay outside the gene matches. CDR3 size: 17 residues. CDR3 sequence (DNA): TGCGCCAGCAGCCTACAGGGGCCGTCCTCTGGGGCCAACGTCCTGACTTTC. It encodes CASSLQGPSSGANVLTF. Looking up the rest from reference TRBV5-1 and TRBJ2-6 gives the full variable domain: KAGVTQTPRYLIKTRGQQVTLSCSPISGHRSVSWYQQTPGQGLQFLFEYFSETQRNKGNFPGRFSGRQFSNSRSEMNVSTLELGDSALYLCASSLQGPSSGANVLTFGAGSRLTVL.

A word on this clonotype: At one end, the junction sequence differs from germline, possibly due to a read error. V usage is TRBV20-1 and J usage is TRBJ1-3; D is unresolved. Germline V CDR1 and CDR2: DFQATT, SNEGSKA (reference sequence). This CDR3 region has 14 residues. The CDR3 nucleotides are TGCAGTGCACCCACAGAGAGCTCTGGAAGCACCATACATTTT. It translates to CSAPTESSGSTIHF.

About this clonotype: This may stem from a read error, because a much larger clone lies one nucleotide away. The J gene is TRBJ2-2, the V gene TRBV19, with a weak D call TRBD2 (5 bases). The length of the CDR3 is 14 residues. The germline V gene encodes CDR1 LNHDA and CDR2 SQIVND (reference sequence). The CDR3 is CASSILQTPGELVF. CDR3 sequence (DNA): TGTGCCAGTAGTATCCTCCAGACCCCCGGGGAGCTGGTTTTT. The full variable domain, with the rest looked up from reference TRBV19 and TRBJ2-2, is DGGITQSPKYLFRKEGQNVTLSCEQNLNHDAMYWYRQDPGQGLRLIYYSQIVNDFQKGDIAEGYSVSREKKESFPLTVTSAQKNPTAFYLCASSILQTPGELVFGEGSRLTVL.

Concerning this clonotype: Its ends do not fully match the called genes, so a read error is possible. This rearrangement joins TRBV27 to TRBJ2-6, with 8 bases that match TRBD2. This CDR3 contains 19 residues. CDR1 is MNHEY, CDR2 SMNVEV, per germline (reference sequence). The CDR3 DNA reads TGTGCCAGCGGGACCCTCCGCACTAGCGGTCCCTCTGGGGCCAACGTCCCGCCTTTC. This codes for CASGTLRTSGPSGANVPPF.

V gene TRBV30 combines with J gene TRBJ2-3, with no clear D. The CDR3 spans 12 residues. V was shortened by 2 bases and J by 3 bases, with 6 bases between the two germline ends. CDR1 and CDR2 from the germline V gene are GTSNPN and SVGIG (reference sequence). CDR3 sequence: CAWSPGTDTQYF. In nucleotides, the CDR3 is TGTGCCTGGAGTCCCGGTACAGATACGCAGTATTTT. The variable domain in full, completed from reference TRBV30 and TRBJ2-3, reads SQTIHQWPATLVQPVGSPLSLECTVEGTSNPNLYWYRQAAGRGLQLLFYSVGIGQISSEVPQNLSASRPQDRQFILSSKKLLLSDSGFYLCAWSPGTDTQYFGPGTRLTVL.

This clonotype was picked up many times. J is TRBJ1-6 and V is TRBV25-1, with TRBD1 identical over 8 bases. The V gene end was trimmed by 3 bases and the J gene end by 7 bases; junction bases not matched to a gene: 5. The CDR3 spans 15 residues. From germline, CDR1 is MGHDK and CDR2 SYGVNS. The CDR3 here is CASSDAGGLNSPLHF. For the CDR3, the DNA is TGTGCCAGCAGTGATGCAGGGGGCCTGAATTCACCCCTCCACTTT.

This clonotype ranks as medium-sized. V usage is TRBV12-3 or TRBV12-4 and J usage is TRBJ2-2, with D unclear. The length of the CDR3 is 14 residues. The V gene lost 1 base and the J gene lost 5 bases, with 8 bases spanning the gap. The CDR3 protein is CASSLGSRTGELFF. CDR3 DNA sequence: TGTGCCAGCAGTTTAGGGTCCAGGACCGGGGAGCTGTTTTTT.

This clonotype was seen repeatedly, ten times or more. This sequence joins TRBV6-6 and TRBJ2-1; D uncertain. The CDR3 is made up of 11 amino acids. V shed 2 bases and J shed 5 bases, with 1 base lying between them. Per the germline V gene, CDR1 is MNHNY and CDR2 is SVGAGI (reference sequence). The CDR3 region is CASSYDNEQFF. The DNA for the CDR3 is TGTGCCAGCAGTTACGACAATGAGCAGTTCTTC.

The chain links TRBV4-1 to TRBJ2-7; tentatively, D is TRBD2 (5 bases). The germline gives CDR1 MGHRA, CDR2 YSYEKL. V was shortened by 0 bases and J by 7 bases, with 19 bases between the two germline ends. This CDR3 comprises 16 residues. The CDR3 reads CASSQESAGGLGEQYF. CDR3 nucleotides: TGCGCCAGCAGCCAAGAGAGCGCTGGCGGGCTGGGGGAGCAGTACTTC.

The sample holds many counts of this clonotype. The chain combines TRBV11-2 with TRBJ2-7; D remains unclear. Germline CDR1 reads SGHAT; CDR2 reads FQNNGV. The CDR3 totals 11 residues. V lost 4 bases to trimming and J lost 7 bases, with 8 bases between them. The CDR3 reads CASSSLWEQYF. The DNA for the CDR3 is TGTGCCAGCAGCTCCTTATGGGAGCAGTACTTC.

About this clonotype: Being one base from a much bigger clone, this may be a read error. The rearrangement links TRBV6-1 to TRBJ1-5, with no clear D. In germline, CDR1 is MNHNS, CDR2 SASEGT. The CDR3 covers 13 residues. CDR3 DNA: TGTGCCGGCAGGCAGGTTAACAATCAGCCCCAGCATTTT. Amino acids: CAGRQVNNQPQHF.

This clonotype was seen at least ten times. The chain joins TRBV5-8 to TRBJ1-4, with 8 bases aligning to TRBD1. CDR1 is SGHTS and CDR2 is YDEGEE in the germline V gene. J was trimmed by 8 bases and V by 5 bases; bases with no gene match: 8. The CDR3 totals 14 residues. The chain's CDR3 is CASRRTGYSEKLFF. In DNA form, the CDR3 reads TGTGCCAGCAGACGGACAGGGTATTCCGAAAAACTGTTTTTT.

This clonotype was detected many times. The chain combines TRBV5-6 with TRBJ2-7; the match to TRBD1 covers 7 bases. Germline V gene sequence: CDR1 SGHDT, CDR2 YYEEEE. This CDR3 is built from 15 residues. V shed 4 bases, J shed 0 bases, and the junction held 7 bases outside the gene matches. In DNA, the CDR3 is TGTGCCAGCAGCCTTACACAGGGGAGCTCCTACGAGCAGTACTTC. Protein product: CASSLTQGSSYEQYF.